These T cell receptor beta chains were read from a single sample in a study of blood T cell repertoires in COVID-19. Libraries were prepared by immunoSEQ multiplex PCR; TCRdb keeps only in-frame clonotypes and omits some of them. The profile shows 250,000 or so clones, over 80% of them singletons. The material sequenced was PBMCs or T cells enriched from blood (not recorded which). These receptors were collected from a man aged 50-60 years who had been exposed to COVID-19. Both conserved end residues are part of each CDR3. The D gene is left open where the match is weak. The size entry is marked missing in some rows and otherwise reads once, few, many or a size class.

j_call d_call clone_size v_call cdr3_nt cdr3_aa
TRBJ1-1 . once TRBV5-1 TGCGCCAGCAGCTTTTTGGGCCTGAACACTGAAGCTTTCTTT CASSFLGLNTEAFF
TRBJ2-1 . . TRBV4-2 TGTGCCAGCAGCCAGGCTCCGGCGGGCGGACCCAATGAGCAGTTCTTC CASSQAPAGGPNEQFF
TRBJ2-4 TRBD1 . TRBV5-4 TGTGCCAGCAGTGGGACAGACTCTTTAGCCAAAAACATTCAGTACTTC CASSGTDSLAKNIQYF
TRBJ1-4 . . TRBV15 TGTGCCACCAGCAGACAGGTCCGTAATGAAAAACTGTTTTTT CATSRQVRNEKLFF
TRBJ2-3 TRBD2 . TRBV5-1 TGCGCCAGCAGCTTGGAGGTAGCGGGGGGAGGAGATACGCAGTATTTT CASSLEVAGGGDTQYF
TRBJ2-1 TRBD2 . TRBV29-1 TGCAGCGTAGGAGGAGCGGGAGGGTACAATGAGCAGTTCTTC CSVGGAGGYNEQFF
TRBJ1-3 TRBD1 . TRBV5-6 TGTGCCAGCAGCTTCTGGACAGGCCGCTCTGGAAACACCATATATTTT CASSFWTGRSGNTIYF
TRBJ1-1 . . TRBV5-1 TGCGCCAGCAGCTTGGCACAGCTCACTGAAGCTTTCTTT CASSLAQLTEAFF
TRBJ2-1 . few TRBV2 TGTGCCAGCAGTCCCGTGAGACTACCACAGACCAATGAGCAGTTCTTC CASSPVRLPQTNEQFF
TRBJ1-6 . . TRBV18 TGTGCCAGCTCCCCCGGGGAGGGGCTGTCCCTCCACTTT CASSPGEGLSLHF
TRBJ2-2 . once TRBV5-4 TGTGCCAGCAGCTTTCTGGCTAGTGTTACCGGGGAGCTGTTTTTT CASSFLASVTGELFF
TRBJ2-7 TRBD1 . TRBV7-9 TGTGCCAGCTCCCGGACAGGGGACTACGAGCAGTACTTC CASSRTGDYEQYF
TRBJ1-1 . . TRBV27 TGTGCCAGCAGTTCTCGTCGACAGGCCTCAATGAACACTGAAGCTTTCTTT CASSSRRQASMNTEAFF
TRBJ1-6 TRBD1 . TRBV19 TGTGCCAGTAGTATAAAACCGGGACAGGGAGGCTCACCCCTCCACTTT CASSIKPGQGGSPLHF
TRBJ2-2 TRBD2 . TRBV7-3 TGTGCCAGCAGAGTTAGCGGGGGAAGGCTGTTTTTT CASRVSGGRLFF
TRBJ1-6 . . TRBV5-1 TGCGCCAGCAGCCCCGAGGTACTTTCGGATTCACCCCTCCACTTT CASSPEVLSDSPLHF
TRBJ1-1 . . TRBV29-1 TGCAGCGTTGATATACAGGGCACTGAAGCTTTCTTT CSVDIQGTEAFF
TRBJ2-7 TRBD2 . TRBV2 TGTGCCAGCAGTTTGACGGGGAGGGTCGAGCAGTACTTC CASSLTGRVEQYF
TRBJ2-1 . . TRBV11-2 TGTGCCAGCAGCTTAGGGGGGCCCTACAATGAGCAGTTCTTC CASSLGGPYNEQFF
TRBJ1-2 TRBD1 . TRBV6-5 TGTGCCAGCAGGGTGACAGGGGTCTATGGCTACACCTTC CASRVTGVYGYTF
TRBJ1-2 . . TRBV28 TGTGCCAGCAGTTTAATCTCCGACTATGGCTACACCTTC CASSLISDYGYTF
TRBJ1-1 . . TRBV7-9 TGTGCCAGCAGCTCGTATGTGACAGGCGAGCAGGTTTTCTTT CASSSYVTGEQVFF
TRBJ2-6 . . TRBV24-1 TGTGCCACCAGTGAATCAGGGATTTTTAAGGCCAACGTCCTGACTTTC CATSESGIFKANVLTF
TRBJ2-1 TRBD2 . TRBV9 TGTGCCAGCAGCGTAGGTCCTAGCGGGTCTTACAATGAGCAGTTCTTC CASSVGPSGSYNEQFF
TRBJ2-3 . . TRBV28 TGTGCCAGCAGTTCCCATTCAGATACGCAGTATTTT CASSSHSDTQYF
TRBJ2-1 . . TRBV27 TGTGCCAGCAGTTCTCCTACGGGACACTTTAGCTCCTACAATGAGCAGTTCTTC CASSSPTGHFSSYNEQFF
TRBJ2-3 TRBD2 . TRBV14 TGTGCCAGCAGCTCTACTAGCGCGGCAGATACGCAGTATTTT CASSSTSAADTQYF
TRBJ2-2 . . TRBV27 TGTGCCAGCAAGGTCGGAGGCACCGGGGAGCTGTTTTTT CASKVGGTGELFF
TRBJ1-2 TRBD1 . TRBV28 TGTGCCAGCAGGCCGACAGGGGGTGGGAGCTTCGGCTACACCTTC CASRPTGGGSFGYTF
TRBJ1-1 . . TRBV12-3/TRBV12-4 TGTGCCAGCAGTTTAAGTCGGCGGACTGAAGCTTTCTTT CASSLSRRTEAFF
TRBJ2-2 TRBD1 . TRBV9 TGTGCCAGCAGGCGGACAGGGGACACCGGGGAGCTGTTTTTT CASRRTGDTGELFF
TRBJ2-2 . . TRBV7-2 TGTGCCAGGGCCGAGGTGGGGCACGGGGAGCTGTTTTTT CARAEVGHGELFF
TRBJ2-2 TRBD1 . TRBV2 TGTGCCAGCGCCGGACAGGTAGCCGGGGAGCTGTTTTTT CASAGQVAGELFF
TRBJ2-1 . . TRBV5-8 TGTGCCAGCAGCAAGCCAGGGATTACCTACAATGAGCAGTTCTTC CASSKPGITYNEQFF
TRBJ1-5 TRBD1 few TRBV5-1 TGCGCCAGCAGCTTGGGGGGACAGGGAGGTCAGCCCCAGCATTTT CASSLGGQGGQPQHF
TRBJ1-2 . . TRBV28 TGTGCCAGCAGTTCAGCGGTGAAAGTAGGGTTTTTC CASSSAVKVGFF
TRBJ1-4 . once TRBV4-2 TGTGCCAGCAGCCAAAGGCGCGGAGATGAAAAACTGTTTTTT CASSQRRGDEKLFF
TRBJ2-1 TRBD2 . TRBV9 TGTGCCAGCAGCGTAGGAAGCGGGAGCTCCTACAATGAGCAGTTCTTC CASSVGSGSSYNEQFF
TRBJ1-1 . . TRBV6-5 TGTGCCAGCTCTAGGAGGGAATCGGGGAACACTGAAGCTTTCTTT CASSRRESGNTEAFF
TRBJ1-5 . . TRBV7-2 TGTGCCAGCAGCGTTGACAGAAATCAGCCCCAGCATTTT CASSVDRNQPQHF
TRBJ2-6 . . TRBV2 TGTGCCAGCAGTGATTTGGCCAGGGTTGGGGCCAACGTCCTGACTTTC CASSDLARVGANVLTF
TRBJ2-5 . . TRBV24-1 TGTGCCACCAGTGATAATCAGGGTCAAGAGACCCAGTACTTC CATSDNQGQETQYF
TRBJ1-6 . . TRBV7-9 TGTGCCAGCAGCCCGGCCAGGAATCCCTCCTATAATTCACCCCTCCACTTT CASSPARNPSYNSPLHF
TRBJ1-1 TRBD1 . TRBV4-2 TGTGCCAGCAGCCTCCTCAGGGGGCGTACGCGATATGAAGCTTTCTTT CASSLLRGRTRYEAFF
TRBJ1-1 . . TRBV15 TGTGCCACCAGCTGGGGGCTAGGAAACACTGAAGCTTTCTTT CATSWGLGNTEAFF
TRBJ1-1 . . TRBV12-3/TRBV12-4 TGTGCCAGCAGTTTCGGGACTGAAGCTTTCTTT CASSFGTEAFF
TRBJ1-1 . . TRBV7-2 TGTGCCAGCAGCCCTAACAGGGTGGGAGACACTGAAGCTTTCTTT CASSPNRVGDTEAFF
TRBJ2-1 . . TRBV30 TGTGCCTGGAGTGAGCCCCTTAAGAGTTCCTACAATGAGCAGTTCTTC CAWSEPLKSSYNEQFF
TRBJ2-5 . . TRBV5-5 TGTGCCAGCACTCCAACAGGGTTTCTAGAGACCCAGTACTTC CASTPTGFLETQYF
TRBJ2-3 TRBD2 . TRBV15 TGTGCCACCAGCAGACCAACTAGCGCGCGTACGCAGTATTTT CATSRPTSARTQYF
TRBJ1-5 . once TRBV18 TGTGCCAGCTCACCCCCGGGGGGCATCAGAAGCAATCAGCCCCAGCATTTT CASSPPGGIRSNQPQHF
TRBJ2-4 . . TRBV10-3 TGTGCCATCAGTGAGTCCTCTTTTCGCCGCCAGGATGGCAAAAACATTCAGTACTTC CAISESSFRRQDGKNIQYF
TRBJ1-6 . . TRBV27 TGTGCCAGCAGTTTAAAAAAGGACAGCTCCTATAATTCACCCCTCCACTTT CASSLKKDSSYNSPLHF